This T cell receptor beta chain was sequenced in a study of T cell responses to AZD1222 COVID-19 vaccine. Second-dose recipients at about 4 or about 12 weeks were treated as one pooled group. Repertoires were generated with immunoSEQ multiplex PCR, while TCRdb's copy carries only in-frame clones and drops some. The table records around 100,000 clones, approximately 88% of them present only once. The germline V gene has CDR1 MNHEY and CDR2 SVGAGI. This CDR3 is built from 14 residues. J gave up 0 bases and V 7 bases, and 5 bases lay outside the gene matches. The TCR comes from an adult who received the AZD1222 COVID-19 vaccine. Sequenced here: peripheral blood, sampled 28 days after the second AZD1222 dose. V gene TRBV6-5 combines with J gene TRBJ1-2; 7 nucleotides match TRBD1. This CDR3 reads CASILGQTNYGYTF. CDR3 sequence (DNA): TGTGCCAGCATCTTGGGACAGACTAACTATGGCTACACCTTC.